The 14 T cell receptor beta chains below all came from one sample that was sequenced in a study of blood T cell repertoires in COVID-19. Repertoires were generated with immunoSEQ multiplex PCR, while TCRdb's copy carries only in-frame clones and drops some. The sample holds 80,000 to 95,000 clones, approximately 77% seen once. The specimen sequenced was peripheral blood. The receptors here all came from a woman at least 80 years old with acute or convalescent COVID-19.

This clone has a handful of counts. The gene calls are TRBV7-8 and TRBJ1-4; a possible D gene is TRBD1 (6 bases). V lost 5 bases and J lost 5, with 18 bases in between. The CDR3 loop spans 16 amino acids. Looked up from germline, CDR1 is SGHVS and CDR2 is FQNEAQ. The CDR3 protein is CASSPLTGARNEKLFF. The CDR3 DNA reads TGTGCCAGCAGCCCCCTGACAGGTGCTAGAAATGAAAAACTGTTTTTT.

The chain links TRBV28 to TRBJ2-7; D gene unclear. Trimming shortened V by 2 bases and J by 3 bases, and 17 bases separated the two germline ends. Germline V gene sequence: CDR1 MDHEN, CDR2 SYDVKM. The length of the CDR3 is 16 residues. CDR3 residues: CASSLTPPQLYYEQYF. The DNA of the CDR3 is TGTGCCAGCAGTTTAACCCCCCCCCAACTCTACTACGAGCAGTACTTC.

The chain links TRBV6-5 to TRBJ1-1; TRBD1 aligns across 7 bases. The CDR3 is 14 amino acids. Germline assignment: CDR1 MNHEY and CDR2 SVGAGI. After removal of 6 bases from V and 0 bases from J, the junction contained 4 bases not matched to a gene. CDR3 nucleotide sequence: TGTGCCAGCAGGAGGGGGCCAGTGAACACTGAAGCTTTCTTT. Translating it yields CASRRGPVNTEAFF.

This rearrangement joins TRBV6-5 to TRBJ2-7; maybe TRBD2 (6 bases). Germline V gene lookup returns CDR1 MNHEY and CDR2 SVGAGI. V dropped 11 bases and J dropped 4 bases, with 21 bases sitting between them. The CDR3 is 14 amino acids. In DNA form, the CDR3 reads TGTGCCGGTCTGAAGGGGAGGCATAGGTACGAGCAGTACTTC. Its protein is CAGLKGRHRYEQYF.

The J gene is TRBJ1-1, the V gene TRBV2; 7 nucleotides line up with TRBD1. V shed 6 bases, J shed 5 bases, and the junction held 6 bases outside the gene matches. Germline CDR1 reads SNHLY; CDR2 reads FYNNEI. This CDR3 spans 13 amino acids. The CDR3 coding sequence is TGTGCCAGCAGCGAACAGGGGTGGACTGAAGCTTTCTTT. Translating it yields CASSEQGWTEAFF.

This clone was seen more than once but under ten times. The chain employs TRBV7-2 and TRBJ1-2, with D maybe TRBD1 (6 bases). Trimming shortened V by 2 bases and J by 7 bases, and 26 bases separated the two germline ends. This CDR3 comprises 18 residues. Germline V gene data show CDR1 as SGHTA and CDR2 as FQGNSA. Here the CDR3 reads CASSLTRTIQGAGRGYTF. CDR3 coding DNA: TGTGCCAGCAGCTTAACTAGGACCATACAGGGTGCGGGCCGTGGCTACACCTTC.

The rearrangement uses TRBV19 and TRBJ2-7; maybe TRBD1 (6 bases). Trimming pared 5 bases from V and 3 bases from J, leaving 14 bases between. Germline-derived CDR1 and CDR2 are LNHDA and SQIVND (reference sequence). The CDR3 is made up of 14 amino acids. The CDR3 nucleotides read TGTGCCAGTAGTTTAAACAGGGACAACTACGAGCAGTACTTC. It specifies CASSLNRDNYEQYF.

The rearrangement links TRBV7-2 to TRBJ2-1, with 7 bases lining up with TRBD2. Germline values: CDR1 SGHTA, CDR2 FQGNSA. V lost 2 bases to trimming and J lost 0 bases; unmatched junction nucleotides: 4. The CDR3 covers 16 residues. CDR3 residues: CASSLSGASSYNEQFF. CDR3 sequence (DNA): TGTGCCAGCAGCTTAAGCGGGGCGAGCTCCTACAATGAGCAGTTCTTC.

The chain joins TRBV30 to TRBJ2-4, with a tentative D call TRBD2 (6 bases). Trimming stripped 1 base from V and 0 bases from J, with 13 bases between. The CDR3 loop spans 16 amino acids. The germline gives CDR1 GTSNPN, CDR2 SVGIG (reference sequence). The CDR3 reads CAWSGGASLAKNIQYF. DNA for the CDR3: TGTGCCTGGAGTGGCGGGGCGTCACTAGCCAAAAACATTCAGTACTTC. The variable domain in full, completed from reference TRBV30 and TRBJ2-4, reads SQTIHQWPATLVQPVGSPLSLECTVEGTSNPNLYWYRQAAGRGLQLLFYSVGIGQISSEVPQNLSASRPQDRQFILSSKKLLLSDSGFYLCAWSGGASLAKNIQYFGAGTRLSVL.

The chain uses TRBV2 and TRBJ1-2, with D perhaps matching TRBD1 (6 bases). Trimming removed 8 bases from V and 8 bases from J, with 18 bases in between. CDR1 is SNHLY, CDR2 FYNNEI, per germline. There are 13 residues in the CDR3. CDR3 DNA sequence: TGTGCCAGCCAGGGCAGGGGTATGTTGGGCTACACCTTC. Its translation: CASQGRGMLGYTF.

In this sample, this clone turned up a few times. For the CDR3, the DNA is TGCGCCAGCAGCCAAGACCCGAACCTAGCGGGGGGGCAGGAGACCCAGTACTTC. Translated, it gives CASSQDPNLAGGQETQYF. V and J are TRBV4-1 and TRBJ2-5; 12 nucleotides match TRBD2. Germline V gives CDR1 MGHRA, CDR2 YSYEKL. With 0 bases clipped from V and 5 bases from J, the junction kept 10 bases outside the gene matches. This CDR3 has 18 residues.

The chain recombines TRBV9 with TRBJ2-2, with TRBD2 as a possible D gene (5 bases). Germline V gene data show CDR1 as SGDLS and CDR2 as YYNGEE. The CDR3 sequence is 17 residues long. Trimming shortened V by 0 bases and J by 2 bases, and 14 bases separated the two germline ends. CDR3 residues: CASSVEEEALNTGELFF. CDR3 sequence (DNA): TGTGCCAGCAGCGTAGAGGAGGAAGCCCTTAACACCGGGGAGCTGTTTTTT.

J is TRBJ1-6 and V is TRBV7-9; TRBD1 is a possible D gene (5 bases). Looked up from germline, CDR1 is SEHNR and CDR2 is FQNEAQ (reference sequence). V shed 2 bases and J shed 9 bases, with 17 bases lying between them. The CDR3 extends over 16 amino acids. The DNA for the CDR3 is TGTGCCAGCAGCTTATCGGGAGGGCCGGGGGTTTCACCCCTCCACTTT. This encodes CASSLSGGPGVSPLHF.

This clone came up a few times. The genes are TRBV11-2 and TRBJ2-5, with D possibly matching TRBD2 (6 bases). V was clipped by 1 base and J by 5 bases, with 11 bases between them. Germline V CDR1 and CDR2: SGHAT, FQNNGV. The CDR3 contains 14 residues. DNA of the CDR3: TGTGCCAGCAGCTTAGGTTTAGGGAGGGAGACCCAGTACTTC. Protein: CASSLGLGRETQYF.